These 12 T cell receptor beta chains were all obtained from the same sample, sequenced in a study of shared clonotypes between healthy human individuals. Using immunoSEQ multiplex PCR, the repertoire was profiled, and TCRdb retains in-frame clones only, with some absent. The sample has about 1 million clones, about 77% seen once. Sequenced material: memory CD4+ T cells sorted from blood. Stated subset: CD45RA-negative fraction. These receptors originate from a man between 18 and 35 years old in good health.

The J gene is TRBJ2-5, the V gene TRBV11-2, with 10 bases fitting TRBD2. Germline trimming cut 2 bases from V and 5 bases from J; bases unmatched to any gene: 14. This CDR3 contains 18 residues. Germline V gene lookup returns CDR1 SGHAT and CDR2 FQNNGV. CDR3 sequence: CASSLLTMGSGGRETQYF. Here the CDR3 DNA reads TGTGCCAGCAGCTTACTTACGATGGGTAGCGGGGGGAGGGAGACCCAGTACTTC.

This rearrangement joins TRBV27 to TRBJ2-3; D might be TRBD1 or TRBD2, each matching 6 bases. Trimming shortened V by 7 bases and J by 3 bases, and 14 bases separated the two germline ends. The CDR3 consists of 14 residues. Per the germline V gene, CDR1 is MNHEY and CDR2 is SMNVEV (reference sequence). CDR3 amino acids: CASKLGGGTDTQYF. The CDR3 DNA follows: TGTGCCAGCAAACTAGGAGGGGGGACAGATACGCAGTATTTT.

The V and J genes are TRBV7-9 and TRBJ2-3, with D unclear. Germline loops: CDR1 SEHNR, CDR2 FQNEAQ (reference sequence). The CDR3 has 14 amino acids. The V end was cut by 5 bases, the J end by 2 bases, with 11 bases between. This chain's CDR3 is CASSGRTITDTQYF. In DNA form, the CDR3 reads TGTGCCAGCAGCGGCAGAACTATCACAGATACGCAGTATTTT.

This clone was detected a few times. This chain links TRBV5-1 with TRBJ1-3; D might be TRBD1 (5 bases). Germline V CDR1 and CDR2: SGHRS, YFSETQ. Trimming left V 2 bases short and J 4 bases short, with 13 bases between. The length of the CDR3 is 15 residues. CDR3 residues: CASSFGGRGGNTIYF. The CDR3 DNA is TGCGCCAGCAGCTTCGGGGGACGTGGAGGAAACACCATATATTTT.

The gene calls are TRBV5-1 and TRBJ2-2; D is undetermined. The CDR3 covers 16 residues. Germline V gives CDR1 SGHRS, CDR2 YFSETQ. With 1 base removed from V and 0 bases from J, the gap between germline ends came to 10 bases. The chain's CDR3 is CASSLTEASNTGELFF. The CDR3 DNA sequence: TGCGCCAGCAGCTTGACCGAAGCCTCGAACACCGGGGAGCTGTTTTTT.

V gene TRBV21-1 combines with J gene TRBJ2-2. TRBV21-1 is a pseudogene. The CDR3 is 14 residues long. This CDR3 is CANNHSANTGELFF. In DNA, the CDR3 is TGTGCCAACAACCACAGCGCTAACACCGGGGAGCTGTTTTTT.

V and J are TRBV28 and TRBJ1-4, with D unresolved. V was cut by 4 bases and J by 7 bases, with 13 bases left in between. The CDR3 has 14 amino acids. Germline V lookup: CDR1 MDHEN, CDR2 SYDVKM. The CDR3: CASSSFGNGEKLFF. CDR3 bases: TGTGCCAGCAGTTCGTTCGGTAACGGTGAAAAACTGTTTTTT. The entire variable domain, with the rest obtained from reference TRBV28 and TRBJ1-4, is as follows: DVKVTQSSRYLVKRTGEKVFLECVQDMDHENMFWYRQDPGLGLRLIYFSYDVKMKEKGDIPEGYSVSREKKERFSLILESASTNQTSMYLCASSSFGNGEKLFFGSGTQLSVL.

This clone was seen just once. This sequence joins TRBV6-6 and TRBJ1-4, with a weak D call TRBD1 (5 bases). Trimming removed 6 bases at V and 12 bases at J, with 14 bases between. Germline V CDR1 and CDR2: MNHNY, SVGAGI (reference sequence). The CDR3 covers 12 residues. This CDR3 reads CASSTGGEELFF. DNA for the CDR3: TGTGCCAGCAGCACGGGGGGGGAGGAACTGTTTTTT.

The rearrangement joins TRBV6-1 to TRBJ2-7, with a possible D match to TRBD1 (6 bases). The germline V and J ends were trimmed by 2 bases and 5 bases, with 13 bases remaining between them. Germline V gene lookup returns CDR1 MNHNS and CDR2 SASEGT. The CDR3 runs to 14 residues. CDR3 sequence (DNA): TGTGCCAGCAGTGAATCTTTTGGGGGCCACGAGCAGTACTTC. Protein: CASSESFGGHEQYF.

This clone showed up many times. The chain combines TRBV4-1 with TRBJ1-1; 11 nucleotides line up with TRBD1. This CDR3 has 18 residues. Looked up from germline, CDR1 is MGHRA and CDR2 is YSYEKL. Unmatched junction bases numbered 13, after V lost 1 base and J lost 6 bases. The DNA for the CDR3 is TGCGCCAGCAGCCAAGGTCTCAGGACAGGGGGCGCGTTCGCTGAAGCTTTCTTT. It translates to CASSQGLRTGGAFAEAFF.

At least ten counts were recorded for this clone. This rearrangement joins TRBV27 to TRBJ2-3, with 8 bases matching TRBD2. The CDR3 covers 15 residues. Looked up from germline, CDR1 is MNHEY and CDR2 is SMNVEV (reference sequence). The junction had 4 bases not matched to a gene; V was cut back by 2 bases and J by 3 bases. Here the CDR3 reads CASSLAGGVTDTQYF. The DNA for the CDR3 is TGTGCCAGCAGTTTAGCGGGAGGCGTTACAGATACGCAGTATTTT.

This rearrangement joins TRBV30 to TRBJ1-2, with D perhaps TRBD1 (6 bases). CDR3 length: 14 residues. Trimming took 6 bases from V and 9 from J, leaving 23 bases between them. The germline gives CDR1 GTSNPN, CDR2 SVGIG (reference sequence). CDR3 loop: CACGLGGQSNSYTF. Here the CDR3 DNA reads TGTGCCTGCGGACTGGGAGGACAGTCAAATAGCTACACCTTC.